What follows are 30 T cell receptor beta chains derived from one specimen sequenced in a study of T cell repertoires and leukemia-associated antigens. Which antigens these TCRs recognize remains unknown. TCRdb processed the 5' RACE reads anew with MiXCR; each CDR3 protein has one entry. Of 11,000 or so distinct CDR3 sequences in the sample, about 45% were seen once. The sequencing sample was made of CD3+ T cells sorted from blood and cultured. All receptors derive from a female donor in good health.

This clonotype was seen ten or more times. The chain has TRBV15 and TRBJ2-1; D gene uncertain. Trimming took off 0 bases at V and 5 bases at J, with 14 bases between the two ends. The CDR3 runs to 16 residues. Per germline, CDR1 LNHNV and CDR2 YYDKDF (reference sequence). The CDR3 protein is CATSRDYSSSHNEQFF. The CDR3 bases are TGTGCCACCAGCAGAGATTATAGCTCCTCTCACAATGAGCAGTTCTTC. Supplemented by reference TRBV15 and TRBJ2-1, the full variable domain reads DAMVIQNPRYQVTQFGKPVTLSCSQTLNHNVMYWYQQKSSQAPKLLFHYYDKDFNNEADTPDNFQSRRPNTSFCFLDIRSPGLGDTAMYLCATSRDYSSSHNEQFFGPGTRLTVL.

The chain joins TRBV20-1 to TRBJ2-1, with D possibly matching TRBD2 (6 bases). With 3 bases removed from V and 7 bases from J, the gap between germline ends came to 13 bases. This CDR3 is built from 13 residues. Germline V lookup: CDR1 DFQATT, CDR2 SNEGSKA (reference sequence). The CDR3 region has the DNA TGCAGTGCTAGCGGGAGAGGTAGGAATGAGCAGTTCTTC. It encodes CSASGRGRNEQFF.

The V call is TRBV9, the J call TRBJ2-1; D is unresolved. This CDR3 is built from 14 residues. Germline V lookup: CDR1 SGDLS, CDR2 YYNGEE. The germline V and J ends were trimmed by 2 bases and 10 bases, with 16 bases remaining between them. The CDR3 DNA reads as TGTGCCAGCAGCGTCTCGCTGGGTGGAGACGAGCAGTTCTTC. Amino acid sequence: CASSVSLGGDEQFF. Complete variable domain (other parts from reference TRBV9 and TRBJ2-1): DSGVTQTPKHLITATGQRVTLRCSPRSGDLSVYWYQQSLDQGLQFLIQYYNGEERAKGNILERFSAQQFPDLHSELNLSSLELGDSALYFCASSVSLGGDEQFFGPGTRLTVL.

In regard to this clonotype: Its ends do not fully match the called genes, so a read error is possible. The genes are TRBV7-4 and TRBJ2-7, with 8 bases lining up with TRBD2. The CDR3 contains 15 residues. The germline CDR1 and CDR2 sequences are SGHVT and SQSDAQ. The CDR3 DNA is TGTGCCAGCAGCTTAGGGGGTAGCGGGATGTGGGGGCGGGACTTC. Translated: CASSLGGSGMWGRDF.

This chain connects TRBV7-6 to TRBJ2-2; 8 bases match TRBD2. The CDR3 sequence is 16 residues long. Germline V gene sequence: CDR1 SGHVS, CDR2 FNYEAQ. V was pared by 4 bases and J by 8 bases, with 12 bases of the junction left unmatched. CDR3 in amino acids: CASSSPVAGRVGELFF. In DNA form, the CDR3 reads TGTGCCAGCAGCTCCCCGGTAGCGGGACGTGTGGGGGAGCTGTTTTTT.

This clonotype was observed a handful of times. The chain links TRBV5-1 to TRBJ2-1, with 7 positions matching TRBD2. There are 18 residues in the CDR3. CDR1 is SGHRS, CDR2 YFSETQ, per germline. J gave up 8 bases and V 2 bases, and 19 bases lay outside the gene matches. CDR3 sequence (DNA): TGCGCCAGCAGCTTTAACTCCCCGGGAGGCTATTTAGGAGATGAGCAGTTCTTC. Amino acid sequence: CASSFNSPGGYLGDEQFF. The variable domain in full, with the rest retrieved from reference TRBV5-1 and TRBJ2-1, is KAGVTQTPRYLIKTRGQQVTLSCSPISGHRSVSWYQQTPGQGLQFLFEYFSETQRNKGNFPGRFSGRQFSNSRSEMNVSTLELGDSALYLCASSFNSPGGYLGDEQFFGPGTRLTVL.

In its sample, this clonotype was seen a few times. J is TRBJ2-7 and V is TRBV7-9, with 7 nucleotides matching TRBD2. Germline trimming cut 0 bases from V and 2 bases from J; bases unmatched to any gene: 10. Germline V CDR1 and CDR2: SEHNR, FQNEAQ (reference sequence). The CDR3 runs to 17 residues. The CDR3 spells CASSLAGGGLSPYEQYF. The CDR3 DNA reads as TGTGCCAGCAGCTTAGCTGGGGGAGGGCTCAGTCCCTACGAGCAGTACTTC.

This clonotype was seen a single time. V is TRBV29-1 and J is TRBJ1-1; D unclear. Germline V gene sequence: CDR1 SQVTM, CDR2 ANQGSEA. The CDR3 has 14 amino acids. V dropped 1 base and J dropped 4 bases, with 13 bases sitting between them. CDR3 region: CSVEGQPPSTEAFF. The CDR3, as DNA: TGCAGCGTTGAAGGACAACCACCGAGCACTGAAGCTTTCTTT.

Only a few counts were recorded for this clonotype. Here the CDR3 DNA reads TGTGCCAGCAGTGACCCGGGGACGACTGAAGCTTTCTTT. This codes for CASSDPGTTEAFF. V and J are TRBV27 and TRBJ1-1; TRBD1 might be the D (5 bases). Trimming pared 5 bases from V and 5 bases from J, leaving 12 bases between. The CDR3 runs 13 residues. Germline V gives CDR1 MNHEY, CDR2 SMNVEV (reference sequence).

J is TRBJ2-6 and V is TRBV5-1; 10 nucleotides match TRBD1. Germline V gene data show CDR1 as SGHRS and CDR2 as YFSETQ. The CDR3 spans 17 residues. J lost 2 bases, V lost 3 bases, and 5 bases had no gene match. CDR3 protein: CASSSWTGGTGANVLTF. CDR3 in DNA: TGCGCCAGCAGCTCCTGGACAGGGGGGACTGGGGCCAACGTCCTGACTTTC.

This chain uses TRBV20-1 with TRBJ1-5; no definite D call. The CDR3 has 13 residues. V was cut by 6 bases and J by 3 bases, with 12 bases left in between. Germline CDR1 reads DFQATT; CDR2 reads SNEGSKA (reference sequence). The CDR3 protein is CSALGELNQPQHF. CDR3 in DNA: TGCAGTGCCCTGGGAGAGCTCAATCAGCCCCAGCATTTT.

The CDR3 region is CASSLAGGATGELFF. DNA for the CDR3: TGTGCCAGCAGTTTAGCGGGGGGCGCCACCGGGGAGCTGTTTTTT. The J gene is TRBJ2-2, the V gene TRBV12-3 or TRBV12-4; the D call may be TRBD1 or TRBD2 (6 bases each). The CDR3 sequence is 15 residues long. V lost 0 bases, J lost 4 bases, and 9 bases lay in between.

A note on this clonotype: Germline is not matched at one junction end, which may reflect a read error. The rearrangement joins TRBV29-1 to TRBJ2-5; unclear D gene. CDR3 length: 14 residues. The V gene's germline CDR1 is SQVTM and CDR2 ANQGSEA. CDR3 residues: CSGGPGLSQETRYF. The CDR3 DNA is TGCAGCGGCGGCCCGGGCCTATCTCAAGAGACCCGGTACTTC.

This clonotype rates as medium-sized. The V gene is TRBV3-1, the J gene TRBJ2-7; the D gene is possibly TRBD2 (6 bases). This CDR3 has 13 amino acids. The V gene lost 1 base and the J gene lost 9 bases, with 13 bases spanning the gap. CDR1 and CDR2 (germline): LGHDT, YNNKEL (reference sequence). Here the CDR3 reads CASSQGVGGTQYF. The CDR3 DNA reads TGTGCCAGCAGCCAAGGCGTGGGCGGGACGCAGTACTTC.

Turning to this clonotype: Compared with germline, one end of the junction differs, possibly owing to a read error. J is TRBJ2-2 and V is TRBV5-1; no definite D call. The CDR3 runs to 15 residues. CDR1 and CDR2 (germline): SGHRS, YFSETQ. The CDR3 DNA follows: TGCACCAGTAGCCCCGTAGCAACGAACACCGGGGAGCTGTTTTTT. It is translated as CTSSPVATNTGELFF.

The chain carries TRBV10-3 and TRBJ2-7; the match to TRBD2 covers 8 bases. This CDR3 has 16 amino acids. Germline trimming cut 0 bases from V and 5 bases from J; bases unmatched to any gene: 9. Germline V gene sequence: CDR1 ENHRY, CDR2 SYGVKD. This CDR3 reads CAISESAGGLGDEQYF. CDR3 coding DNA: TGTGCCATCAGTGAGTCGGCGGGGGGACTGGGAGACGAGCAGTACTTC.

Regarding this clonotype: The germline gene is not matched at one end of the junction; a read error may be the cause. The DNA of the CDR3 is TGTGCCTGCAGCCCGATCGTGTCGCAGAAACATCCAGATACGCGGTATTTT. It codes for CACSPIVSQKHPDTRYF. V usage is TRBV13 and J usage is TRBJ2-3, with unresolved D. Germline-derived CDR1 and CDR2 are PRHDT and FYEKMQ (reference sequence). There are 17 residues in the CDR3. Filled out from reference TRBV13 and TRBJ2-3, the complete variable domain reads AAGVIQSPRHLIKEKRETATLKCYPIPRHDTVYWYQQGPGQDPQFLISFYEKMQSDKGSIPDRFSAQQFSDYHSELNMSSLELGDSALYFCACSPIVSQKHPDTRYFGPGTRLTVL.

This clonotype was seen only once. One end of the junction varies from germline; a read error may be responsible. This chain joins TRBV7-2 and TRBJ2-3, with D tentatively TRBD1 or TRBD2 (5 bases each). This CDR3 has 17 amino acids. Germline assignment: CDR1 SGHTA and CDR2 FQGNSA. CDR3 sequence reads: CASSLFFRAGSADTQCF. The CDR3 DNA follows: TGTGCCAGCAGCTTATTTTTCAGGGCAGGGAGCGCAGATACGCAGTGTTTT.

With regard to this clonotype: A junction boundary mismatches the germline segment, possibly from a read error. The V call is TRBV9, the J call TRBJ1-2, with 8 bases aligning to TRBD1. The CDR3 contains 15 residues. The V gene's germline CDR1 is SGDLS and CDR2 YYNGEE. The CDR3 DNA is TGTGCCAGTAGCGCCACGACAGGGGACAACTGTGGCTACACCTTC. Amino acids: CASSATTGDNCGYTF.

This clonotype occurred once. This chain uses TRBV20-1 with TRBJ2-5, with 9 bases matching TRBD2. CDR1 is DFQATT, CDR2 SNEGSKA, per germline (reference sequence). J gave up 5 bases and V 2 bases, and 9 bases lay outside the gene matches. There are 15 residues in the CDR3. The chain's CDR3 is CSARSVAGELETQYF. The CDR3 DNA sequence: TGCAGTGCTAGAAGCGTAGCGGGAGAGTTGGAGACCCAGTACTTC.

The table lists this clonotype with many counts. This chain links TRBV23-1 with TRBJ1-4; a weak D match, TRBD1 (5 bases). TRBV23-1 is identified as an open reading frame with a role that is uncertain. V lost 3 bases and J 4 bases, leaving 9 bases between the germline ends. CDR3 length: 14 residues. In DNA, the CDR3 is TGCGCCAGCAGTCATGGCAGGGTTAATGAAAAACTGTTTTTT. Translated: CASSHGRVNEKLFF.

Ten or more counts support this clonotype. CDR3 protein: CSADTGKLAKNIQYF. The CDR3 DNA follows: TGCAGTGCTGATACCGGGAAACTAGCCAAAAACATTCAGTACTTC. This rearrangement joins TRBV20-1 to TRBJ2-4; D possibly corresponds to TRBD2 (5 bases). There are 15 residues in the CDR3. The V gene's germline CDR1 is DFQATT and CDR2 SNEGSKA (reference sequence). Trimming pared 5 bases from V and 0 bases from J, leaving 14 bases between.

Comments on this clonotype: A much larger clonotype is one base distant, so this may be a read error. This chain uses TRBV7-9 with TRBJ2-1; D is undetermined. Per germline, CDR1 SEHNR and CDR2 FQNEAQ (reference sequence). This CDR3 region has 12 residues. The CDR3 DNA reads as TGTGCCAGCAGCTTAGGTAGGGCTAATCAGCTCTTC. This encodes CASSLGRANQLF.

This clonotype appeared many times. The gene calls are TRBV6-5 and TRBJ2-3; 11 bases line up with TRBD1. The junction had 5 bases not matched to a gene; V was cut back by 6 bases and J by 6 bases. The CDR3 spans 14 residues. The germline CDR1 and CDR2 sequences are MNHEY and SVGAGI. The CDR3 reads CASSRTGGSDTQYF. The CDR3, as DNA: TGTGCCAGCAGCCGGACAGGGGGCTCGGATACGCAGTATTTT.

The chain joins TRBV5-1 to TRBJ2-1; 14 bases fit TRBD2. The CDR3 length is 17 residues. Germline trimming cut 4 bases from V and 8 bases from J; bases unmatched to any gene: 11. Germline CDR1 and CDR2: SGHRS and YFSETQ. The CDR3 coding sequence is TGCGCCAGCAGCCTGACTAGCGGGAGGGCGACGTACGATGAGCAGTTCTTC. Translated, it gives CASSLTSGRATYDEQFF.

This clonotype is judged medium-sized. J is TRBJ1-5 and V is TRBV12-3 or TRBV12-4, with D maybe TRBD1 (6 bases). CDR3 size: 12 residues. Trimming removed 11 bases at V and 8 bases at J, with 16 bases between. DNA for the CDR3: TGTGCCTCCCTCCGGGGGGCAGAGCCCCAGCATTTT. This codes for CASLRGAEPQHF.

The V and J genes are TRBV15 and TRBJ1-2; 8 nucleotides align to TRBD1. CDR1 is LNHNV, CDR2 YYDKDF, per germline (reference sequence). J lost 4 bases, V lost 3 bases, and 1 base had no gene match. This CDR3 contains 13 residues. CDR3 nucleotides: TGTGCCACCAGCAGGGACAGGGTCTATGGCTACACCTTC. It encodes CATSRDRVYGYTF. Filled out from reference TRBV15 and TRBJ1-2, the complete variable domain reads DAMVIQNPRYQVTQFGKPVTLSCSQTLNHNVMYWYQQKSSQAPKLLFHYYDKDFNNEADTPDNFQSRRPNTSFCFLDIRSPGLGDTAMYLCATSRDRVYGYTFGSGTRLTVV.

On this clonotype: A read error is possible here, since a much larger clone lies one base away. The genes are TRBV5-4 and TRBJ2-1; D unclear. Trimming took 0 bases from V and 9 from J, leaving 13 bases between them. Per germline, CDR1 SGHNT and CDR2 YYREEE (reference sequence). This CDR3 is built from 14 residues. In DNA form, the CDR3 reads TGTGCCAGCAGCTTGGATATTCCGCGGAGTGAGCAGTTCTTC. The encoded protein is CASSLDIPRSEQFF.

The rearrangement uses TRBV10-3 and TRBJ2-2; 8 bases are a match to TRBD2. The germline gives CDR1 ENHRY, CDR2 SYGVKD. The length of the CDR3 is 15 residues. The V and J ends lost 6 bases and 6 bases, in that order; junction bases with no gene match: 9. Here the CDR3 reads CAISGGLAGAGELFF. The CDR3, as DNA: TGTGCCATCAGCGGAGGACTAGCCGGGGCCGGGGAGCTGTTTTTT.

At least ten counts were recorded for this clonotype. The genes are TRBV5-6 and TRBJ2-7, with unresolved D. The length of the CDR3 is 14 residues. CDR1 is SGHDT, CDR2 YYEEEE, per germline. V dropped 0 bases and J dropped 5 bases, with 12 bases sitting between them. The CDR3 loop is CASSLGRSLDEQYF. For the CDR3, the DNA is TGTGCCAGCAGCTTGGGCCGAAGCTTAGACGAGCAGTACTTC.